Below, one T cell receptor beta chain is given with its context. Antigen: not known. Sequencing of the DNA from cultured CD4+ T cells was carried out with the Oncomine TCR Beta short-read assay. TCRdb called the PCR reads again in MiXCR, with one record for every CDR3 protein. Of 20,000 to 25,000 distinct CDR3 sequences in the sample, over 60% were seen once. This sample stems from a study of vaccination and CD4 T cells after COVID-19. Treatment reported: roughly ten-day PBMC culture with coronavirus spike peptide pools or control peptides (ViraFEST assay). V dropped 0 bases and J dropped 1; count of bases not matched to a gene: 9. This CDR3 is 18 amino acids long. Germline loops: CDR1 DFQATT, CDR2 SNEGSKA (reference sequence).

The receptor's source is a human donor who received a COVID-19 vaccine. The chain has TRBV20-1 and TRBJ2-3; 11 positions agree with TRBD1. Sequenced here: CD4+ T cells from blood, cultured in vitro, sampled after SARS-CoV-2 vaccination. CDR3 DNA sequence: TGCAGTGCTAGAGAGGACAGGGGGCTCATGCGACGCACAGATACGCAGTATTTT. This encodes CSAREDRGLMRRTDTQYF.